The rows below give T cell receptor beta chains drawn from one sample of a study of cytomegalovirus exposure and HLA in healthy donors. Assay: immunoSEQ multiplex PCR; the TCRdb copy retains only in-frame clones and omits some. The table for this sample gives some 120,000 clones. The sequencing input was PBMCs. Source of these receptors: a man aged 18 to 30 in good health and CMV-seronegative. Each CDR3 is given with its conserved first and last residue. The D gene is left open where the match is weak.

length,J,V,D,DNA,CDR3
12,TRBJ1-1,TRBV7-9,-,TGTGCCAGCAGCCAGATCAGGACTGAAGCTTTCTTT,CASSQIRTEAFF
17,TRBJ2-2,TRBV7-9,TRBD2,TGTGCCAGCAGCGGCTACCGACTAGCGGGGGACACCGGGGAGCTGTTTTTT,CASSGYRLAGDTGELFF
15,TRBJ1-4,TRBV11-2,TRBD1,TGTGCCAGCAGCACTCCCGGGACAGGGTATGAAAAACTGTTTTTT,CASSTPGTGYEKLFF
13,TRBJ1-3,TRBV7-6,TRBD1,TGTGCCAGCAGGGGACAGGCTGGAAACACCATATATTTT,CASRGQAGNTIYF
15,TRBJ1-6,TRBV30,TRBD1,TGTGCCTGGAGACGGTTTGGGACAGATAATTCACCCCTCCACTTT,CAWRRFGTDNSPLHF
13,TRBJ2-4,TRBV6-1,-,TGTGCCAGCAGTGAAGAGGACAGCGACATTCAGTACTTC,CASSEEDSDIQYF
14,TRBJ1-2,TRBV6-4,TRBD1,TGTGCCAGCAGTGACCGGACAGGGGGCTATGGCTACACCTTC,CASSDRTGGYGYTF
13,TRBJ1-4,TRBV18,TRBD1,TGTGCCAGCTCACCCTGGGACAGCGAAAAACTGTTTTTT,CASSPWDSEKLFF
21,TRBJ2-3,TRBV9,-,TGTGCCAGCAGCGATCCTCTTAGTAGCGACCTTAAAGATTATCAGACAGATACGCAGTATTTT,CASSDPLSSDLKDYQTDTQYF
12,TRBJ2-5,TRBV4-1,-,TGCGCCAGCAGCCAGGCGGGGGAGACCCAGTACTTC,CASSQAGETQYF
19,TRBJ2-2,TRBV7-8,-,TGTGCCAGCAGCTTAGGTTCCAGGGGGGAAAGACCGAACACCGGGGAGCTGTTTTTT,CASSLGSRGERPNTGELFF
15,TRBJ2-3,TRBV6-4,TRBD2,TGTGCCAGCAGTGACTCGAGCGGGGGGGCAGATACGCAGTATTTT,CASSDSSGGADTQYF
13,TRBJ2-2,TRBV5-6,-,TGTGCCAGCAGCTTGCTAACTACCGGGGAGCTGTTTTTT,CASSLLTTGELFF
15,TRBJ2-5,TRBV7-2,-,TGTGCCAGCAGCCCGTGGTCCGGGTCAGAGATCGGGCAGTACTTC,CASSPWSGSEIGQYF
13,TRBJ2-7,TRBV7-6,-,TGTGCCAGCAGCTTAGGGACTTTAGACGAGCAGTACTTC,CASSLGTLDEQYF
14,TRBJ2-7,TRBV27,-,TGTGCCAGCAAAAAGACAGCCGGGAGTCCCGAGCAGTACTTC,CASKKTAGSPEQYF
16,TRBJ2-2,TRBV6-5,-,TGTGCCAGCAGTTCCCCCAGGGGCAGGTGGACCGGGGAGCTGTTTTTT,CASSSPRGRWTGELFF
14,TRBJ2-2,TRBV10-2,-,TGCGCCAGCAGTGAGTTGGCTGGTATCGGGGAGCTGTTTTTT,CASSELAGIGELFF
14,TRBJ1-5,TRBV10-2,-,TGCGCCAGCAGTTCGTTGGGGGCTGGTCAGCCCCAGCATTTT,CASSSLGAGQPQHF
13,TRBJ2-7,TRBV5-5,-,TGTGCCAGCAGCTTGGAACTGCACTACGAGCAGTACTTC,CASSLELHYEQYF
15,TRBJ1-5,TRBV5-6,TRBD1,TGTGCCAGCAGCCTCGGACAGGGGATGAGTCAGCCCCAGCATTTT,CASSLGQGMSQPQHF